A single sample is the source of the 13 T cell receptor beta chains below, sequenced in a study of cytomegalovirus exposure and HLA in healthy donors. Clones were read by immunoSEQ multiplex PCR, and TCRdb kept only the in-frame ones, dropping some. The data show 100,000 to 120,000 clones, approximately 87% seen once. The sequencing sample was made of PBMCs. These receptors all come from a woman between 25 and 40 years old in good health and CMV-seropositive.

This chain joins TRBV4-3 and TRBJ1-2, with D hard to call. From germline, CDR1 is LGHNA and CDR2 YSLEER. Between the trimmed V and J ends, which lost 2 bases and 3 bases, there was a span of 13 bases. The CDR3 sequence is 15 residues long. The CDR3 DNA follows: TGCGCCAGCAGCCAAAGCATTTTTGGGCACTATGGCTACACCTTC. Encoded protein: CASSQSIFGHYGYTF.

The rearrangement joins TRBV28 to TRBJ2-7; 11 nucleotides agree with TRBD2. Germline V lookup: CDR1 MDHEN, CDR2 SYDVKM. The CDR3 loop spans 14 amino acids. Trimming took 6 bases from V and 2 from J; bases not matched to a gene: 3. The CDR3: CASSKGLAAYEQYF. Here the CDR3 DNA reads TGTGCCAGCAGCAAGGGACTAGCGGCCTACGAGCAGTACTTC.

The chain is built from TRBV6-1 and TRBJ1-5, with D possibly being TRBD1 (6 bases). V shed 6 bases and J shed 0 bases, with 6 bases lying between them. This CDR3 is 13 amino acids long. Germline V gives CDR1 MNHNS, CDR2 SASEGT. CDR3 nucleotide sequence: TGTGCCAGCAGAGGGGGTAGCAATCAGCCCCAGCATTTT. Amino acids: CASRGGSNQPQHF.

The chain recombines TRBV19 with TRBJ1-1; no reliable D call. Between the trimmed V and J ends, which lost 3 bases and 0 bases, there was a span of 5 bases. This CDR3 is 13 amino acids long. The germline gives CDR1 LNHDA, CDR2 SQIVND (reference sequence). The CDR3 spells CASSINVNTEAFF. The CDR3 DNA follows: TGTGCCAGTAGTATCAATGTGAACACTGAAGCTTTCTTT.

CDR3 DNA sequence: TGCAGCGTTGAAATCTCTACCAACACTGAAGCTTTCTTT. This encodes CSVEISTNTEAFF. The chain is built from TRBV29-1 and TRBJ1-1, with D uncertain. With 2 bases removed from V and 2 bases from J, the gap between germline ends came to 9 bases. From germline, CDR1 is SQVTM and CDR2 ANQGSEA. The CDR3 has 13 residues.

The chain links TRBV4-2 to TRBJ2-2; D remains unclear. Germline V gene sequence: CDR1 LGHNA, CDR2 YNFKEQ. V gave up 0 bases and J gave up 9 bases, with 11 bases separating them. This CDR3 comprises 14 residues. For the CDR3, the DNA is TGTGCCAGCAGCCAAGAGGTTAGCCTCCGGGAGCTGTTTTTT. This sequence encodes CASSQEVSLRELFF.

The chain joins TRBV5-4 to TRBJ2-5, with 8 bases fitting TRBD1. This CDR3 is 14 amino acids long. Trimming at V came to 4 bases and at J to 5 bases, leaving 7 bases not matched to a gene. Germline V gives CDR1 SGHNT, CDR2 YYREEE (reference sequence). The CDR3 sequence is CASSVTGAKETQYF. CDR3 bases: TGTGCCAGCAGCGTGACAGGGGCGAAGGAGACCCAGTACTTC.

Concerning this clone itself: Other DNA sequences from this sample encode an identical CDR3 as well. The chain couples TRBV11-2 to TRBJ2-7; the match to TRBD1 covers 12 bases. The CDR3 loop spans 15 amino acids. The junction had 4 bases not matched to a gene; V was cut back by 3 bases and J by 4 bases. Germline loops: CDR1 SGHAT, CDR2 FQNNGV. DNA for the CDR3: TGTGCCAGCAGCTTGGGACAGGGGGCGCCGTACGAGCAGTACTTC. Its protein product is CASSLGQGAPYEQYF. Based on the CDR3 plus reference TRBV11-2 and TRBJ2-7, the full variable domain is EAGVAQSPRYKIIEKRQSVAFWCNPISGHATLYWYQQILGQGPKLLIQFQNNGVVDDSQLPKDRFSAERLKGVDSTLKIQPAKLEDSAVYLCASSLGQGAPYEQYFGPGTRLTVT.

This rearrangement joins TRBV6-5 to TRBJ1-1; D remains ambiguous. The CDR3 spans 13 residues. The germline CDR1 and CDR2 sequences are MNHEY and SVGAGI. Deletions cut 6 bases from V and 2 bases from J, with 10 bases between. This CDR3 is CASSGLSNTEAFF. DNA of the CDR3: TGTGCCAGCAGCGGACTGTCTAACACTGAAGCTTTCTTT.

J is TRBJ1-1 and V is TRBV27; 10 nucleotides align to TRBD1. The CDR3 is 16 amino acids. The V gene's germline CDR1 is MNHEY and CDR2 SMNVEV (reference sequence). The junction had 15 bases not matched to a gene; V was cut back by 10 bases and J by 4 bases. The CDR3 nucleotides read TGTGCCAACTCCCGGGACAGGGGTCATCTCTCCACTGAAGCTTTCTTT. Its translation: CANSRDRGHLSTEAFF.

The chain combines TRBV7-9 with TRBJ1-3; TRBD1 is a possible D gene (6 bases). Germline lookup yields CDR1 SEHNR and CDR2 FQNEAQ (reference sequence). V gave up 5 bases and J gave up 2 bases, with 22 bases separating them. This CDR3 contains 18 residues. The CDR3 bases are TGTGCCAGCAGCGAGCGGCCGTTACAGGGACGTGCTGGAAACACCATATATTTT. It yields the protein CASSERPLQGRAGNTIYF.

V is TRBV9 and J is TRBJ2-2; D possibly corresponds to TRBD1 (7 bases). The length of the CDR3 is 14 residues. Germline CDR1 SGDLS, CDR2 YYNGEE. Trimming shortened V by 4 bases and J by 4 bases, and 11 bases separated the two germline ends. The CDR3 loop reads CASSPGGLTGELFF. CDR3 bases: TGTGCCAGCAGCCCAGGGGGACTCACCGGGGAGCTGTTTTTT.

In its sample, this clone was seen once. J is TRBJ2-4 and V is TRBV6-5; D possibly corresponds to TRBD2 (6 bases). The CDR3 has 15 amino acids. Germline assignment: CDR1 MNHEY and CDR2 SVGAGI. V was shortened by 2 bases and J by 3 bases, with 11 bases between the two germline ends. The chain's CDR3 is CASSYAGPGKNIQYF. As DNA, the CDR3 is TGTGCCAGCAGTTACGCGGGGCCAGGCAAAAACATTCAGTACTTC.